This T cell receptor beta chain was identified in a study of siplizumab effects on memory and regulatory T cells. Profiled with immunoSEQ multiplex PCR; TCRdb holds only in-frame clones, not every one. The sample shows around 87,000 clones, approximately 90% of them seen only once. The CDR3 has 15 amino acids. CDR1 MNHNS and CDR2 SASEGT come from the germline V gene. Comments on this clone: The antigen remains unidentified. The junction shows a germline mismatch at one end, possibly a read error.

Study outcomes and limitations: Among alloreactive clones, only a minor fraction mapped to unstimulated subsets.

The clonotype originates from a human donor in good health. The chain joins TRBV6-1 to TRBJ2-7; D assignment may be TRBD1 or TRBD2 (6 bases each). The specimen was CD4+ T cells sorted from blood. For the CDR3, the DNA is TGTGCCAGCAGCGAAGGGGGGACGGTATCCTACGAGCAGTACTTC. Its translation: CASSEGGTVSYEQYF.